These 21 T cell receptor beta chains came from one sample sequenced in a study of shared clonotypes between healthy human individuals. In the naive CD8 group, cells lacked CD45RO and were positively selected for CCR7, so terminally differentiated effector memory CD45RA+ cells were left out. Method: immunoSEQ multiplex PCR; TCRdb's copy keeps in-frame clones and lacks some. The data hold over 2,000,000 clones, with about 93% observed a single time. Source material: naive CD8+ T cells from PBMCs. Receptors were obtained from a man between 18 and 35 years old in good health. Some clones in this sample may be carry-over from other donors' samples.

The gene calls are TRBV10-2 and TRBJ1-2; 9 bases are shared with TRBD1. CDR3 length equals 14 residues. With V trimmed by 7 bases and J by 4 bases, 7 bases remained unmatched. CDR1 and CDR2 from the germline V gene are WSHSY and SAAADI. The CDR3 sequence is CASIAGTGPYGYTF. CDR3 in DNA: TGCGCCAGCATTGCCGGGACAGGGCCCTATGGCTACACCTTC.

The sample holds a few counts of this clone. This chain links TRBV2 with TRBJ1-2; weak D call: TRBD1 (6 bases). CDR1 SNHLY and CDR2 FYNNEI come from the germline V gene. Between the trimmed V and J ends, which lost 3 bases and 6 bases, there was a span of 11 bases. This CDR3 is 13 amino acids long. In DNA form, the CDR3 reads TGTGCCAGCAGTGACAGGGGAGGAGATGGCTACACCTTC. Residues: CASSDRGGDGYTF.

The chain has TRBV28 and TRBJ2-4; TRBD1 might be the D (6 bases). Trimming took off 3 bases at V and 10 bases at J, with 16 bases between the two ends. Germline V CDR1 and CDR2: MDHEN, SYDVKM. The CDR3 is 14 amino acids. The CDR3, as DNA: TGTGCCAGCAGTTTTTTAACAGGGAGTAAGATTCAGTACTTC. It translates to CASSFLTGSKIQYF.

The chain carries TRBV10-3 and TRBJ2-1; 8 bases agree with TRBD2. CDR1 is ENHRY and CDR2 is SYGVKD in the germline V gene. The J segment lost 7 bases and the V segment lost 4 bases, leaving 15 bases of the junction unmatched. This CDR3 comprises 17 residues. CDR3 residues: CAISGPQERGGWNEQFF. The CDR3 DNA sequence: TGTGCCATCAGTGGACCACAGGAGCGCGGGGGGTGGAATGAGCAGTTCTTC.

CDR3 nucleotides: TGCAGCGTTATGGGGTCCTCCTACGAGCAGTACTTC. This translates into CSVMGSSYEQYF. V and J are TRBV29-1 and TRBJ2-7; unclear D gene. Germline V lookup: CDR1 SQVTM, CDR2 ANQGSEA. There are 12 residues in the CDR3. V lost 5 bases, J lost 0 bases, and 8 bases lay in between.

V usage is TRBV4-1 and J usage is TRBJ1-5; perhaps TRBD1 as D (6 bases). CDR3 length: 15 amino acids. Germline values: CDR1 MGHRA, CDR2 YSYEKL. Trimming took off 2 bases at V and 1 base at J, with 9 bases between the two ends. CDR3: CASSQLRGSNQPQHF. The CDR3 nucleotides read TGCGCCAGCAGCCAACTCAGGGGAAGCAATCAGCCCCAGCATTTT.

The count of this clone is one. CDR3 in amino acids: CSAGAGTGSPEQYF. DNA of the CDR3: TGCAGCGCAGGAGCCGGGACAGGGTCGCCCGAGCAGTACTTC. The V gene is TRBV29-1, the J gene TRBJ2-7; 9 bases align to TRBD1. Germline CDR1 and CDR2: SQVTM and ANQGSEA. Trimming at V came to 7 bases and at J to 6 bases, leaving 13 bases not matched to a gene. The CDR3 is 14 amino acids.

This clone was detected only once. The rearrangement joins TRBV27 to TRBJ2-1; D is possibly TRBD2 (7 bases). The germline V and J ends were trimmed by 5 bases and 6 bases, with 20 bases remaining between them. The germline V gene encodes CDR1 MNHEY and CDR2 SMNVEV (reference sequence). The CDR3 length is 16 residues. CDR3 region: CASSPSAGATFNEQFF. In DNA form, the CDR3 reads TGTGCCAGCAGTCCCTCGGCGGGGGCGACCTTCAATGAGCAGTTCTTC.

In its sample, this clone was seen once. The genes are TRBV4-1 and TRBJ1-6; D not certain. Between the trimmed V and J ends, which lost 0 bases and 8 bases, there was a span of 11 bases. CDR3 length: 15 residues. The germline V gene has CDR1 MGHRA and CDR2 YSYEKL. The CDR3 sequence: CASSQDSGRDSPLHF. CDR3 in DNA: TGCGCCAGCAGCCAAGACTCTGGGAGGGATTCACCCCTCCACTTT.

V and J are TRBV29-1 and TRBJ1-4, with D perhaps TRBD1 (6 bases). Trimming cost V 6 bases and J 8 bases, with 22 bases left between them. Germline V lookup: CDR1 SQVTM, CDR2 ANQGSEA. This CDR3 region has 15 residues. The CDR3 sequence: CSVLTGTQPTEKLFF. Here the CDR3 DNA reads TGCAGCGTGTTGACAGGAACCCAACCTACAGAAAAACTGTTTTTT.

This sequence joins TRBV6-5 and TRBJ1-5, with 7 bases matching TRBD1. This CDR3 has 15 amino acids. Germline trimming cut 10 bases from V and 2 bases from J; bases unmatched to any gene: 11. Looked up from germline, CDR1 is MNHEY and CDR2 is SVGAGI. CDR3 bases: TGTGCCACCGGGGAGAGACAGGGAGGCAATCAGCCCCAGCATTTT. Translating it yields CATGERQGGNQPQHF.

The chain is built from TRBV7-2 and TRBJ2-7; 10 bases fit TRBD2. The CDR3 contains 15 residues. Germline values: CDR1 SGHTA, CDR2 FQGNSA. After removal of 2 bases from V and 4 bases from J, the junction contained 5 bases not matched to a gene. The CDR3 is CASSLIAGGWYEQYF. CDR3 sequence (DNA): TGTGCCAGCAGCTTAATAGCGGGAGGATGGTACGAGCAGTACTTC.

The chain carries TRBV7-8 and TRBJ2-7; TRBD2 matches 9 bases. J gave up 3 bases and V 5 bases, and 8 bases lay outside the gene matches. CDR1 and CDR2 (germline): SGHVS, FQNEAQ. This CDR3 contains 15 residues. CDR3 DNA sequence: TGTGCCAGCAGCAACCACTTTAGCGGGAGCTACGAGCAGTACTTC. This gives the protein CASSNHFSGSYEQYF.

The CDR3 region is CASSDWGAEQFF. In DNA, the CDR3 is TGTGCCAGCAGTGATTGGGGGGCCGAGCAGTTCTTC. V usage is TRBV9 and J usage is TRBJ2-1; D might be TRBD1 or TRBD2, each matching 6 bases. The CDR3 runs 12 residues. Germline lookup yields CDR1 SGDLS and CDR2 YYNGEE. V dropped 5 bases and J dropped 10 bases, with 13 bases sitting between them.

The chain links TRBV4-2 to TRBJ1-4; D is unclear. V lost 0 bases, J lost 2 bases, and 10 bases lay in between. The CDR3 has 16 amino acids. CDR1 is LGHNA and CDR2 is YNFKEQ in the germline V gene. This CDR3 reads CASSQDRSSTNEKLFF. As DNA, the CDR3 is TGTGCCAGCAGCCAAGATAGAAGTTCGACTAATGAAAAACTGTTTTTT.

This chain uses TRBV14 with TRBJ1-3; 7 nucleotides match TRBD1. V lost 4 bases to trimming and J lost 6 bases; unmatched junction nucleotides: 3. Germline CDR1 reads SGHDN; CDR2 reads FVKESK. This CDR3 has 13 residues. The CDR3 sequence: CASSPGTVNTIYF. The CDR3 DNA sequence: TGTGCCAGCAGCCCAGGGACAGTAAACACCATATATTTT.

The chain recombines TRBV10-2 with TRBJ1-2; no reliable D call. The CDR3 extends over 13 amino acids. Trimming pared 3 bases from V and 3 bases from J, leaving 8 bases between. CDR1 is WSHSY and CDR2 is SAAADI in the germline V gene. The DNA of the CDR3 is TGCGCCAGCAGTGATACAGAGGACTATGGCTACACCTTC. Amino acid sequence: CASSDTEDYGYTF.

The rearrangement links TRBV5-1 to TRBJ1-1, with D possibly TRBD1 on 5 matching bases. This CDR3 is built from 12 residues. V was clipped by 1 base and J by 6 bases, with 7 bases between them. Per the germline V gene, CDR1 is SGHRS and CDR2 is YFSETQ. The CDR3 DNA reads TGCGCCAGCAGCTTGATGGGGGCTGAAGCTTTCTTT. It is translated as CASSLMGAEAFF.

The DNA for the CDR3 is TGTGCTAGTGGTTTGTCAGGGTCTGGGGCCAACGTCCTGACTTTC. Translating gives CASGLSGSGANVLTF. V is TRBV12-5 and J is TRBJ2-6, with TRBD1 as a possible D gene (5 bases). V was cut by 2 bases and J by 1 base, with 6 bases left in between. Germline CDR1 reads LGHNT; CDR2 reads FRNRAP. The CDR3 totals 15 residues.

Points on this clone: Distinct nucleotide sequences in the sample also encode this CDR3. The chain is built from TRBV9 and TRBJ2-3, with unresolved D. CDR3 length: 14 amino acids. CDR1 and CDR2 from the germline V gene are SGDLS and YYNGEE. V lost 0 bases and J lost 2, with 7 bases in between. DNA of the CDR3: TGTGCCAGCAGCGTAGGTACTAACACAGATACGCAGTATTTT. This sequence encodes CASSVGTNTDTQYF.

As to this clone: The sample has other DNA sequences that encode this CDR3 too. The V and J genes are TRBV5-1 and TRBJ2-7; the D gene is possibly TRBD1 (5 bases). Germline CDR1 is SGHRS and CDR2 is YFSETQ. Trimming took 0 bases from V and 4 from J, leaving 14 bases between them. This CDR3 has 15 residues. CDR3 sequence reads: CASSLGLGVGYEQYF. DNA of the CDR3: TGCGCCAGCAGCTTGGGTTTAGGGGTCGGTTACGAGCAGTACTTC. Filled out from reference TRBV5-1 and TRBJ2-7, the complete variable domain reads KAGVTQTPRYLIKTRGQQVTLSCSPISGHRSVSWYQQTPGQGLQFLFEYFSETQRNKGNFPGRFSGRQFSNSRSEMNVSTLELGDSALYLCASSLGLGVGYEQYFGPGTRLTVT.